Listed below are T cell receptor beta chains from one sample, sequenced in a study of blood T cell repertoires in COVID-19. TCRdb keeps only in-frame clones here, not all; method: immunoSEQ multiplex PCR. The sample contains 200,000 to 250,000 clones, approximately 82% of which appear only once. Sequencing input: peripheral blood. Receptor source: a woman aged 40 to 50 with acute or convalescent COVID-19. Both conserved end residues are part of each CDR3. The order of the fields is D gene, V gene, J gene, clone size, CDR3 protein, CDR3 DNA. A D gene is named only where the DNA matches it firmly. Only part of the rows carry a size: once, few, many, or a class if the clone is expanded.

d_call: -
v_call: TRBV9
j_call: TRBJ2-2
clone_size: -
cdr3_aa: CSSSVADQRRLAGELFF
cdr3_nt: TGTTCCAGCAGCGTAGCGGATCAACGACGGCTAGCCGGGGAGCTGTTTTTT

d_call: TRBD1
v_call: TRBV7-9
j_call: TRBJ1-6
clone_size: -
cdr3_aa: CASSLGTGGDNSPLHF
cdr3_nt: TGTGCCAGCAGCTTAGGAACAGGGGGCGATAATTCACCCCTCCACTTT

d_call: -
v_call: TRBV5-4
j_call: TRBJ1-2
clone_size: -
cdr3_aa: CASSLGAGSYGYTF
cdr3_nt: TGTGCCAGCAGCTTGGGAGCGGGGTCCTATGGCTACACCTTC

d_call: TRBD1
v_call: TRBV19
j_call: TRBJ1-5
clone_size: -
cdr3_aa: CASSQGQLQPQHF
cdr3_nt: TGTGCCAGTAGCCAGGGACAGCTCCAGCCCCAGCATTTT

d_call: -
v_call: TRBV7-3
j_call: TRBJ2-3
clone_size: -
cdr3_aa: CASSPIGGVTDTQYF
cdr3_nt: TGTGCCAGCAGCCCCATCGGCGGGGTCACAGATACGCAGTATTTT

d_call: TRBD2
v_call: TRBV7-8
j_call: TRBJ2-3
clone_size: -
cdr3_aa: CASSFISGDNTQYF
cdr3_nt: TGTGCCAGCAGCTTTATTAGCGGGGACAATACGCAGTATTTT

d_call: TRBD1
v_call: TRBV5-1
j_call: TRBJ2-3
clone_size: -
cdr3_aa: CASSTRGTGGRTDTQYF
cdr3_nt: TGCGCCAGCAGCACCCGGGGGACAGGGGGACGCACAGATACGCAGTATTTT

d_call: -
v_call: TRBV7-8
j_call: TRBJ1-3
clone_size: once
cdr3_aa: CASSDTGFSGNTIYF
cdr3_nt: TGTGCCAGCAGCGATACAGGGTTCTCTGGAAACACCATATATTTT

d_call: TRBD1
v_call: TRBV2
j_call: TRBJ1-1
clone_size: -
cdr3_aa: CASSTGVGNTEAFF
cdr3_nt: TGTGCCAGCAGTACAGGGGTCGGGAACACTGAAGCTTTCTTT

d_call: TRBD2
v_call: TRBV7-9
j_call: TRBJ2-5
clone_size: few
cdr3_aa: CASSLAGGSGETQYF
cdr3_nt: TGTGCCAGCAGCTTAGCGGGAGGGTCGGGAGAGACCCAGTACTTC

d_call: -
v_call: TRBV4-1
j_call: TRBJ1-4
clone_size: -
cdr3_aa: CASSQVGPGTTNEKLFF
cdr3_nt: TGCGCCAGCAGCCAAGTTGGCCCGGGAACAACTAATGAAAAACTGTTTTTT

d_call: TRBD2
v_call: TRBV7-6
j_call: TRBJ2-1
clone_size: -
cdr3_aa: CASSLTSGRPTYNEQFF
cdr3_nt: TGTGCCAGCAGCTTAACTAGCGGGAGACCCACCTACAATGAGCAGTTCTTC

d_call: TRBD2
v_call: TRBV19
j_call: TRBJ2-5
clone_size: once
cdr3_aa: CASSHSSAGGPQGTQYF
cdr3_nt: TGTGCCAGTAGCCATTCCTCAGCGGGGGGGCCTCAAGGGACCCAGTACTTC

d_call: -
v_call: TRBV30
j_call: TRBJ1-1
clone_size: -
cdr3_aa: CAWRRTAYEGEAFF
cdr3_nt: TGTGCCTGGAGAAGGACAGCTTATGAGGGTGAAGCTTTCTTT

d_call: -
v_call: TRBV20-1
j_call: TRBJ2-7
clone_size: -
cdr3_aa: CSARRGGEQYF
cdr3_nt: TGCAGTGCGAGGCGGGGTGGCGAGCAGTACTTC

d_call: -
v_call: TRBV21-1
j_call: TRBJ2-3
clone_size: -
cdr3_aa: CASGHSGDSTDTQYF
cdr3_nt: TGTGCCAGCGGACATAGCGGGGATAGCACAGATACGCAGTATTTT

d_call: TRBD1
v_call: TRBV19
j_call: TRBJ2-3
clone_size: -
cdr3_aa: CASSIDGDRVPDTQYF
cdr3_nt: TGTGCCAGTAGTATTGACGGGGACAGGGTCCCAGATACGCAGTATTTT

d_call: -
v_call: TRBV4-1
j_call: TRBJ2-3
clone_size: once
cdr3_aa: CASSQVASGTDTQYF
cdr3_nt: TGCGCCAGCAGCCAAGTTGCTAGCGGCACAGATACGCAGTATTTT

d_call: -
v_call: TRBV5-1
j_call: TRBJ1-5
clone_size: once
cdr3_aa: CASSLGIGGGPQPQHF
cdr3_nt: TGCGCCAGCAGCTTGGGGATTGGGGGGGGCCCTCAGCCCCAGCATTTT

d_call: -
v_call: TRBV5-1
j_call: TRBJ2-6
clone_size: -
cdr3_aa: CASSLAQFSGANVLTF
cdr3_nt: TGCGCCAGCAGCTTGGCGCAGTTCTCTGGGGCCAACGTCCTGACTTTC

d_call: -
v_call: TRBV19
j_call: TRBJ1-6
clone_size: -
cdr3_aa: CASSIDRQSPLHF
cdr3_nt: TGTGCCAGTAGTATAGACCGACAATCACCCCTCCACTTT

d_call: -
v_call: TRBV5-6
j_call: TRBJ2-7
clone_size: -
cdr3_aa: CASSLMDSNRQYF
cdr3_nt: TGTGCCAGCAGCCTAATGGACTCTAATCGGCAGTACTTC

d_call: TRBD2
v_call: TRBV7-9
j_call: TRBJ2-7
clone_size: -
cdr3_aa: CASSLALRTSGYEQYF
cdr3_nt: TGTGCCAGCAGCTTAGCGCTCAGGACTAGCGGATACGAGCAGTACTTC

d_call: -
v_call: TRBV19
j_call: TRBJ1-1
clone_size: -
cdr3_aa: CASIEGDTNTEAFF
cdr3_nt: TGTGCCAGTATCGAGGGAGATACGAACACTGAAGCTTTCTTT

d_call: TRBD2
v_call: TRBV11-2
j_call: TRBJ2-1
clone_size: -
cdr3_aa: CASSGLAESSYNEQFF
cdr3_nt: TGTGCCAGCAGCGGCCTAGCGGAGAGCTCCTACAATGAGCAGTTCTTC

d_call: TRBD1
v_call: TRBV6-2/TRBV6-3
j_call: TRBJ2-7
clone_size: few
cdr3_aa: CASSQRQGSAYEQYF
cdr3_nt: TGTGCCAGCAGCCAACGACAGGGTAGTGCCTACGAGCAGTACTTC

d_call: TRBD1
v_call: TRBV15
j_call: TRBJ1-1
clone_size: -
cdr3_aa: CATSKDRGRGAEAFF
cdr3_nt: TGTGCCACCAGCAAGGACAGGGGGCGCGGGGCTGAAGCTTTCTTT

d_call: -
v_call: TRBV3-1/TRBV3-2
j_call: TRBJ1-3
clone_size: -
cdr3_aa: CASSLQTGNTIYF
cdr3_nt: TGTGCCAGCAGCCTGCAAACAGGAAACACCATATATTTT

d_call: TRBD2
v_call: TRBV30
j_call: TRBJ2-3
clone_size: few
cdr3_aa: CALGGYTDTQYF
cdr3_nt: TGTGCCCTGGGGGGGTACACAGATACGCAGTATTTT

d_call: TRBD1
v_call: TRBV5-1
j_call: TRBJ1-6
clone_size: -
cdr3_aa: CASRTGFDSPLHF
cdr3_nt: TGCGCCAGCCGGACAGGGTTCGATTCACCCCTCCACTTT

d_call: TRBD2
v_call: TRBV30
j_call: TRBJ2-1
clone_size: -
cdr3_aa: CAWSVWTSGKDNEQFF
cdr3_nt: TGTGCCTGGAGTGTATGGACTAGCGGGAAAGATAATGAGCAGTTCTTC

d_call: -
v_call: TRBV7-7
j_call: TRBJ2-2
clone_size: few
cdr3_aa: CASSLGTSKTGELFF
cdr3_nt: TGTGCCAGCAGCTTAGGAACTAGCAAGACCGGGGAGCTGTTTTTT

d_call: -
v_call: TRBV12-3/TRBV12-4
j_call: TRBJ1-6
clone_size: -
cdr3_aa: CASSKQGTPLHF
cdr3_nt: TGTGCCAGCAGCAAGCAGGGGACACCCCTCCACTTT

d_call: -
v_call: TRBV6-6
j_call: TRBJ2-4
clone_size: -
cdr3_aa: CASSPLTGKNIQYF
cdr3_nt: TGTGCCAGCAGTCCACTAACGGGCAAAAACATTCAGTACTTC

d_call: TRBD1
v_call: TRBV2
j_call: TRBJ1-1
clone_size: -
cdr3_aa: CASRGTGVTEAFF
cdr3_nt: TGTGCCAGCAGAGGGACAGGGGTTACTGAAGCTTTCTTT

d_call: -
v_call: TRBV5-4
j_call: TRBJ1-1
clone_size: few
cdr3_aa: CASSLQGIPTEAFF
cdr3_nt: TGTGCCAGCAGCCTACAGGGTATTCCGACTGAAGCTTTCTTT

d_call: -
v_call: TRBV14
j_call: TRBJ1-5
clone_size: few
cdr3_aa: CASSPGGGNQPQHF
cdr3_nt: TGTGCCAGCAGCCCCGGGGGGGGGAATCAGCCCCAGCATTTT

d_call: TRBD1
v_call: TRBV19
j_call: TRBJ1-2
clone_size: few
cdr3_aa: CASSYRGVAGYTF
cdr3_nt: TGTGCCAGTAGTTACAGGGGAGTTGCCGGCTACACCTTC

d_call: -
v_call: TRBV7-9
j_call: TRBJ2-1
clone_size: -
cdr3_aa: CASSLGFGEQFF
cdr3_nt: TGTGCCAGCAGCTTAGGGTTCGGTGAGCAGTTCTTC

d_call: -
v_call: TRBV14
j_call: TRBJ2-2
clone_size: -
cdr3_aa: CASSRARTPTGELFF
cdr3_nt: TGTGCCAGCAGCCGAGCCCGGACTCCCACCGGGGAGCTGTTTTTT

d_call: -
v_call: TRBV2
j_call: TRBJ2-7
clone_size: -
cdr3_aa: CASRFYRGYEQYF
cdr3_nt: TGTGCCAGCAGGTTCTACCGGGGCTACGAGCAGTACTTC

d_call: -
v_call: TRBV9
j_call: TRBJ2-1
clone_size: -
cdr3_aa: CASSWGVDSYNEQFF
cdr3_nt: TGTGCCAGCAGCTGGGGGGTCGATTCCTACAATGAGCAGTTCTTC

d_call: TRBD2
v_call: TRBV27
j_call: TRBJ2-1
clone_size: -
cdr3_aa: CASSSLAGLNNEQFF
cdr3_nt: TGTGCCAGCAGTTCCTTAGCGGGCCTCAACAATGAGCAGTTCTTC

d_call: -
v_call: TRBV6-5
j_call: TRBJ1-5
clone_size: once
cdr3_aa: CASSNVGDSNQPQHF
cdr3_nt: TGTGCCAGCAGCAACGTAGGGGATAGCAATCAGCCCCAGCATTTT

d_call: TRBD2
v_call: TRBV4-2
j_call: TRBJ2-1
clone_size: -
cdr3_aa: CASSLAGGPVNEQFF
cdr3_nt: TGTGCCAGCAGCCTAGCGGGGGGGCCGGTAAATGAGCAGTTCTTC

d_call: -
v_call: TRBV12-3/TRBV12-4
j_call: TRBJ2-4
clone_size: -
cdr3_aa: CASSSNRVGIQYF
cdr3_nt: TGTGCCAGCAGTTCCAACAGGGTTGGCATTCAGTACTTC

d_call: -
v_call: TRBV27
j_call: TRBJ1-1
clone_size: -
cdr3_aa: CASSLNRRDTEAFF
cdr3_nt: TGTGCCAGCAGTTTAAATCGGAGGGACACTGAAGCTTTCTTT

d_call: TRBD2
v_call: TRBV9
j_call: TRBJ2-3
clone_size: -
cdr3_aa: CASSVAAGGPTDTQYF
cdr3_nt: TGTGCCAGCAGCGTAGCGGCGGGGGGGCCCACAGATACGCAGTATTTT

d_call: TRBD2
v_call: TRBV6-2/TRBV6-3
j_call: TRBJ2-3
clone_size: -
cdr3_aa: CASSHLTSGRLDKTDTQYF
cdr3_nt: TGTGCCAGCAGTCACTTGACTAGCGGGAGGCTGGATAAGACAGATACGCAGTATTTT

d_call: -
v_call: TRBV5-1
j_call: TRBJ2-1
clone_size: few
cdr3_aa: CASSLVAGNNEQFF
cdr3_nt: TGCGCCAGCAGCTTGGTGGCGGGCAACAATGAGCAGTTCTTC